The 26 T cell receptor beta chains below were found in one sample sequenced in a study of CXCR3-negative and CXCR3-positive naive CD8 T cells. In preparing the TRB cDNA libraries, 5' RACE with UMI labels was used. Reanalyzing the 5' RACE reads, TCRdb keeps one entry per CDR3 protein, without DNA. Listed are about 43,000 distinct CDR3 sequences; about 10% falls within the top ten. The sequenced sample consisted of memory CD8+ T cells from blood. The receptors were sampled from a human donor in good health. Some clones in this sample may be carry-over from other donors' samples.

This chain links TRBV12-3 or TRBV12-4 with TRBJ2-7. The CDR3 sequence is 12 residues long. CDR3 loop: CASSSVGYEQYF.

The V call is TRBV6-5, the J call TRBJ2-1; TCRdb designates TRBD1, a call that cannot be tested without DNA. The germline V gene has CDR1 MNHEY and CDR2 SVGAGI. This CDR3 spans 16 amino acids. The CDR3 is CASSWGWGAVGDEQFF.

According to its frequency, this clonotype is medium-sized (0.01 to 0.1%). The rearrangement joins TRBV20-1 to TRBJ1-2; there is no DNA to check the TCRdb D call of TRBD1. The CDR3 has 14 amino acids. CDR1 and CDR2 (germline): DFQATT, SNEGSKA (reference sequence). CDR3 protein: CSASTTTGDRGYTF.

The CDR3 protein is CSVPGQGIGDEQFF. The V gene is TRBV29-1, the J gene TRBJ2-1; TCRdb returns TRBD1, unconfirmable since there is no DNA. Germline CDR1 SQVTM, CDR2 ANQGSEA. This CDR3 is 14 amino acids long.

This chain links TRBV5-1 with TRBJ2-7. Germline V gene data show CDR1 as SGHRS and CDR2 as YFSETQ. This CDR3 comprises 15 residues. CDR3: CASSLSRNPSYEQYF.

The chain combines TRBV5-1 with TRBJ2-2. CDR1 is SGHRS, CDR2 YFSETQ, per germline. The CDR3 is 14 residues long. The CDR3 is CAGRMERQAGELFF.

The V gene is TRBV29-1, the J gene TRBJ1-2. CDR1 is SQVTM and CDR2 is ANQGSEA in the germline V gene. The CDR3 spans 14 residues. CDR3: CSVEGGEVDYGYTF.

The gene calls are TRBV4-2 and TRBJ2-7; TCRdb outputs TRBD1, but without DNA this stays unchecked. Germline values: CDR1 LGHNA, CDR2 YNFKEQ. The CDR3 runs 13 residues. CDR3 residues: CASSLGNTREQYF.

This CDR3 is CASSPPVTYNEQFF. The J gene is TRBJ2-1, the V gene TRBV12-3 or TRBV12-4; lacking DNA, the TRBD1 call made by TCRdb goes unchecked. The CDR3 totals 14 residues.

The CDR3 here is CATSRGQGATNEQFF. The chain couples TRBV15 to TRBJ2-1; lacking DNA, the TRBD1 call made by TCRdb goes unchecked. The CDR3 length is 15 residues. In germline, CDR1 is LNHNV, CDR2 YYDKDF (reference sequence).

The rearrangement joins TRBV4-2 to TRBJ2-7; TCRdb outputs TRBD2, but without DNA this stays unchecked. CDR1 is LGHNA and CDR2 is YNFKEQ in the germline V gene. The CDR3 loop spans 18 amino acids. The CDR3 region is CASSPGLAGEGPPYEQYF.

V and J are TRBV29-1 and TRBJ1-2; TCRdb outputs TRBD1, but without DNA this stays unchecked. The CDR3 spans 12 residues. Germline V lookup: CDR1 SQVTM, CDR2 ANQGSEA. CDR3 sequence: CSAYRGNYGYTF.

The chain joins TRBV6-4 to TRBJ2-2; TCRdb's D call, TRBD1, is unchecked because there is no DNA. The CDR3 loop spans 13 amino acids. CDR1 is MRHNA and CDR2 is SNTAGT in the germline V gene. The CDR3: CASSGTGTGELFF.

The chain recombines TRBV6-2 or TRBV6-3 with TRBJ2-3; absent DNA, TCRdb's TRBD1 call cannot be checked. The CDR3 contains 13 residues. Looked up from germline, CDR1 is MNHEY and CDR2 is SVGEGT. The chain's CDR3 is CANSPGREDMQYF.

The genes are TRBV20-1 and TRBJ2-1; TCRdb designates TRBD2, a call that cannot be tested without DNA. This CDR3 contains 14 residues. Germline CDR1 and CDR2: DFQATT and SNEGSKA (reference sequence). CDR3 region: CSESGGIKNNEQFF.

The V and J genes are TRBV5-1 and TRBJ1-5; TCRdb picks TRBD1, but there is no DNA to check that call. Germline V gene sequence: CDR1 SGHRS, CDR2 YFSETQ. The CDR3 spans 15 residues. The CDR3 sequence: CASSPGTGGNQPQHF.

This chain links TRBV5-1 with TRBJ2-1; TCRdb names TRBD2, which stays unverified in the absence of DNA. CDR1 and CDR2 (germline): SGHRS, YFSETQ. The CDR3 loop spans 14 amino acids. The chain's CDR3 is CASSFSGAYNEQLF.

The chain carries TRBV6-5 and TRBJ2-3; TCRdb names TRBD1, which stays unverified in the absence of DNA. CDR1 and CDR2 (germline): MNHEY, SVGAGI. The CDR3 runs to 15 residues. This chain's CDR3 is CASSLWTGGRDTQYF.

The rearrangement links TRBV29-1 to TRBJ2-3. Germline V lookup: CDR1 SQVTM, CDR2 ANQGSEA. This CDR3 has 14 residues. CDR3 loop: CSVEDQVEPDTQYF.

The genes are TRBV9 and TRBJ2-7; TCRdb's D call of TRBD1 is untestable without DNA. Germline assignment: CDR1 SGDLS and CDR2 YYNGEE. The CDR3 sequence is 14 residues long. The CDR3: CASSYGTGVTEQYF.

This chain links TRBV19 with TRBJ2-7; TCRdb's D gene call, TRBD1, goes unchecked for lack of DNA. The length of the CDR3 is 12 residues. Germline values: CDR1 LNHDA, CDR2 SQIVND (reference sequence). CDR3 sequence: CASGQGNYEQYF.

The chain is built from TRBV29-1 and TRBJ1-2; the TCRdb call, TRBD1, lacks DNA for checking. Germline values: CDR1 SQVTM, CDR2 ANQGSEA. CDR3 length: 14 residues. The CDR3 sequence: CSVDGGTGIYGYTF.

The genes are TRBV2 and TRBJ2-7; with no DNA, the TCRdb D assignment of TRBD1 cannot be verified. CDR1 and CDR2 from the germline V gene are SNHLY and FYNNEI. The CDR3 loop spans 13 amino acids. CDR3 loop: CASSGSSSYEQYF.

This chain links TRBV7-2 with TRBJ2-5; TCRdb's assignment of TRBD1 cannot be checked, as there is no DNA. This CDR3 has 17 amino acids. The germline V gene encodes CDR1 SGHTA and CDR2 FQGNSA. CDR3 residues: CASSPRTGRTSLETQYF.

The V and J genes are TRBV7-9 and TRBJ2-7; TCRdb returns TRBD2, unconfirmable since there is no DNA. Germline-derived CDR1 and CDR2 are SEHNR and FQNEAQ (reference sequence). The length of the CDR3 is 14 residues. The CDR3 spells CASSLGAGSYEQYF.

J is TRBJ2-1 and V is TRBV19; the D gene TCRdb calls, TRBD1, cannot be checked with no DNA. Germline CDR1 and CDR2: LNHDA and SQIVND (reference sequence). The CDR3 has 14 amino acids. CDR3 amino acids: CASSIEGDYNEQFF. Drawing the rest from reference TRBV19 and TRBJ2-1, the complete variable domain is DGGITQSPKYLFRKEGQNVTLSCEQNLNHDAMYWYRQDPGQGLRLIYYSQIVNDFQKGDIAEGYSVSREKKESFPLTVTSAQKNPTAFYLCASSIEGDYNEQFFGPGTRLTVL.